One sample yielded the 30 T cell receptor beta chains listed below, sequenced in a study of shared clonotypes between healthy human individuals. Only in-frame clones appear in the TCRdb table, and some are missing; sequencing was by immunoSEQ multiplex PCR. The table records about 690,000 clones, about 92% of them present only once. Sequences were obtained from memory CD8+ T cells from PBMCs. Subset meaning: CD45RO+ cells pooled with CCR7-negative TemRA cells. These receptor sequences come from a man in his late teens or twenties in good health. Some clones in this sample may be carry-over from other donors' samples.

The rearrangement joins TRBV5-4 to TRBJ1-2; no clear D. Germline assignment: CDR1 SGHNT and CDR2 YYREEE (reference sequence). V dropped 1 base and J dropped 7 bases, with 11 bases sitting between them. This CDR3 is 13 amino acids long. CDR3 amino acids: CASSLLAGGGYTF. The CDR3 DNA sequence: TGTGCCAGCAGCTTGTTGGCGGGAGGTGGCTACACCTTC.

The V gene is TRBV4-1, the J gene TRBJ1-4, with a tentative D call TRBD1 (5 bases). CDR3 size: 15 residues. The V gene lost 0 bases and the J gene lost 7 bases, with 12 bases spanning the gap. Germline lookup yields CDR1 MGHRA and CDR2 YSYEKL. Written as DNA, the CDR3 is TGCGCCAGCAGCCAAGATGGGGGGGATACTGAAAAACTGTTTTTT. It is translated as CASSQDGGDTEKLFF.

The chain employs TRBV5-8 and TRBJ1-2; D ambiguous. V lost 0 bases, J lost 1 base, and 7 bases lay in between. CDR1 is SGHTS and CDR2 is YDEGEE in the germline V gene. This CDR3 region has 14 residues. The CDR3 spells CASSLAGFNYGYTF. For the CDR3, the DNA is TGTGCCAGCAGCTTGGCTGGGTTTAACTATGGCTACACCTTC.

The chain couples TRBV4-1 to TRBJ2-3; 14 bases fit TRBD2. CDR1 and CDR2 (germline): MGHRA, YSYEKL. This CDR3 is 19 amino acids long. J gave up 1 base and V 4 bases, and 10 bases lay outside the gene matches. CDR3 DNA sequence: TGCGCCAGCAGCCCCCTAGTCCCGGGACTAGCGGGAGGCACAGATACGCAGTATTTT. This sequence encodes CASSPLVPGLAGGTDTQYF.

This clone was recorded once. V and J are TRBV19 and TRBJ1-1, with a possible D match to TRBD1 (5 bases). Trimming removed 5 bases at V and 1 base at J, with 14 bases between. Germline loops: CDR1 LNHDA, CDR2 SQIVND (reference sequence). CDR3 size: 15 residues. This CDR3 reads CASSLQGGGNTEAFF. The CDR3 nucleotides are TGTGCCAGTAGTCTGCAGGGTGGGGGGAACACTGAAGCTTTCTTT.

The chain employs TRBV2 and TRBJ2-1; perhaps D is TRBD1 or TRBD2 (5 bases each). V was pared by 4 bases and J by 4 bases, with 29 bases between. This CDR3 spans 20 amino acids. Germline V gives CDR1 SNHLY, CDR2 FYNNEI. The CDR3 spells CASSGAGRRDAGTWYNEQFF. The CDR3 DNA reads as TGTGCCAGCAGTGGAGCAGGGAGAAGGGACGCCGGAACGTGGTACAATGAGCAGTTCTTC.

The V call is TRBV5-1, the J call TRBJ2-2; D is unresolved. This CDR3 has 11 amino acids. The V end lost 4 bases, the J end lost 6 bases, and 4 bases lay between the germline ends. Germline CDR1 and CDR2: SGHRS and YFSETQ. The CDR3 loop reads CASSPPGELFF. The DNA for the CDR3 is TGCGCCAGCAGCCCCCCCGGGGAGCTGTTTTTT.

The rearrangement links TRBV29-1 to TRBJ2-7, with a possible D match to TRBD2 (7 bases). The CDR3 has 14 amino acids. V lost 4 bases to trimming and J lost 4 bases, with 17 bases between them. The germline CDR1 and CDR2 sequences are SQVTM and ANQGSEA. Written as DNA, the CDR3 is TGCAGCGTTGTGTTAAGGGGGGGAGCTTACGAGCAGTACTTC. This codes for CSVVLRGGAYEQYF.

This chain uses TRBV7-9 with TRBJ2-7, with 11 bases that match TRBD2. Looked up from germline, CDR1 is SEHNR and CDR2 is FQNEAQ (reference sequence). The CDR3 extends over 17 amino acids. V dropped 5 bases and J dropped 2; count of bases not matched to a gene: 11. Here the CDR3 reads CASSPRTSGSTTYEQYF. In DNA form, the CDR3 reads TGTGCCAGCAGCCCAAGAACTAGCGGGAGTACGACCTACGAGCAGTACTTC.

This clone was observed at least ten times. This sequence joins TRBV2 and TRBJ2-2; possibly TRBD2 for D (5 bases). V lost 3 bases, J lost 6 bases, and 14 bases lay in between. The CDR3 totals 15 residues. The germline gives CDR1 SNHLY, CDR2 FYNNEI. The CDR3 DNA is TGTGCCAGCAGTGACCGTGGGGAGAAGGCCGGGGAGCTGTTTTTT. Amino acids: CASSDRGEKAGELFF.

This chain joins TRBV5-5 and TRBJ2-7, with TRBD1 matching 9 bases. Germline CDR1 SGHKS, CDR2 YYEKEE (reference sequence). The CDR3 loop spans 19 amino acids. J was trimmed by 2 bases and V by 4 bases; bases with no gene match: 19. The CDR3 coding sequence is TGTGCCAGCAGCCGATTGAGGACAGGGGTGCGGGGGCCCCCCTACGAGCAGTACTTC. It translates to CASSRLRTGVRGPPYEQYF.

The V call is TRBV9, the J call TRBJ1-2, with D uncertain. The CDR3 extends over 16 amino acids. V was clipped by 4 bases and J by 1 base, with 17 bases between them. Germline V gene data show CDR1 as SGDLS and CDR2 as YYNGEE. The CDR3 protein is CASSSPSHGNNYGYTF. DNA of the CDR3: TGTGCCAGCAGCTCCCCATCCCACGGGAATAACTATGGCTACACCTTC. Full variable domain (rest looked up from reference TRBV9 and TRBJ1-2): DSGVTQTPKHLITATGQRVTLRCSPRSGDLSVYWYQQSLDQGLQFLIQYYNGEERAKGNILERFSAQQFPDLHSELNLSSLELGDSALYFCASSSPSHGNNYGYTFGSGTRLTVV.

The rearrangement uses TRBV4-1 and TRBJ2-5; 9 nucleotides align to TRBD2. V shed 4 bases, J shed 5 bases, and the junction held 11 bases outside the gene matches. Germline lookup yields CDR1 MGHRA and CDR2 YSYEKL. The CDR3 covers 16 residues. The CDR3 DNA sequence: TGCGCCAGCAGCCTGGCCGTAGCGGGAGACCGGGAGACCCAGTACTTC. This gives the protein CASSLAVAGDRETQYF.

The chain combines TRBV9 with TRBJ1-1; D possibly corresponds to TRBD1 (6 bases). Trimming took off 4 bases at V and 4 bases at J, with 11 bases between the two ends. CDR3 length equals 13 residues. From germline, CDR1 is SGDLS and CDR2 YYNGEE. This chain's CDR3 is CASSLGASTEAFF. CDR3 in DNA: TGTGCCAGCAGCCTGGGGGCTAGCACTGAAGCTTTCTTT.

The chain couples TRBV29-1 to TRBJ1-2; D is unresolved. The germline CDR1 and CDR2 sequences are SQVTM and ANQGSEA. Between the trimmed V and J ends, which lost 2 bases and 3 bases, there was a span of 13 bases. The length of the CDR3 is 14 residues. The CDR3, as DNA: TGCAGCGTTGAAATCAGTTGGGTATACTATGGCTACACCTTC. It encodes CSVEISWVYYGYTF.

This chain links TRBV27 with TRBJ2-3, with 7 bases matching TRBD2. Trimming cost V 2 bases and J 1 base; bases outside gene matches: 6. Germline lookup yields CDR1 MNHEY and CDR2 SMNVEV (reference sequence). This CDR3 contains 16 residues. This CDR3 reads CASSLLAVRGTDTQYF. Written as DNA, the CDR3 is TGTGCCAGCAGTTTACTAGCGGTGAGGGGCACAGATACGCAGTATTTT.

V and J are TRBV27 and TRBJ1-1; D is undetermined. CDR1 and CDR2 (germline): MNHEY, SMNVEV (reference sequence). CDR3 length equals 14 residues. V was clipped by 5 bases and J by 6 bases, with 16 bases between them. CDR3 residues: CASSQPSRSAEAFF. CDR3 DNA sequence: TGTGCCAGCAGTCAACCTTCACGGTCCGCTGAAGCTTTCTTT.

Worth noting for this clone: Additional DNA sequences in this sample encode the identical CDR3. The rearrangement uses TRBV28 and TRBJ2-1; a possible D gene is TRBD2 (6 bases). CDR3 length: 16 amino acids. V dropped 4 bases and J dropped 1 base, with 14 bases sitting between them. Germline values: CDR1 MDHEN, CDR2 SYDVKM. The CDR3 DNA is TGTGCCAGCAGTTCTGATCGGGAGCGGTCCTACAATGAGCAGTTCTTC. Translating gives CASSSDRERSYNEQFF.

CDR3 amino acids: CASSPSPGQLAEAFF. The CDR3 DNA follows: TGTGCCAGCTCACCTTCTCCGGGACAACTAGCTGAAGCTTTCTTT. This chain links TRBV18 with TRBJ1-1; TRBD1 is a possible D gene (6 bases). This CDR3 spans 15 amino acids. Germline assignment: CDR1 KGHSH and CDR2 LQKENI. V was cut by 3 bases and J by 6 bases, with 17 bases left in between.

This chain links TRBV5-4 with TRBJ1-2; no firm D call. Germline CDR1 is SGHNT and CDR2 is YYREEE (reference sequence). The CDR3 has 13 residues. Trimming removed 2 bases at V and 3 bases at J, with 8 bases between. The CDR3 DNA follows: TGTGCCAGCAGCTTTCAGACCGACTATGGCTACACCTTC. Protein: CASSFQTDYGYTF.

A single count supports this clone. The chain employs TRBV5-1 and TRBJ1-2; D ambiguous. Germline V gives CDR1 SGHRS, CDR2 YFSETQ. V was shortened by 0 bases and J by 5 bases, with 14 bases between the two germline ends. The CDR3 covers 15 residues. The CDR3 DNA reads as TGCGCCAGCAGCTTGGCCGGGCCGGATCAATATGGCTACACCTTC. Its protein is CASSLAGPDQYGYTF.

V and J are TRBV15 and TRBJ1-5; perhaps TRBD1 as D (5 bases). There are 15 residues in the CDR3. Trimming pared 4 bases from V and 2 bases from J, leaving 12 bases between. The germline V gene has CDR1 LNHNV and CDR2 YYDKDF (reference sequence). DNA for the CDR3: TGTGCCACCAGCACCTCAAGGGGCGGCAATCAGCCCCAGCATTTT. Translating gives CATSTSRGGNQPQHF.

The rearrangement uses TRBV5-1 and TRBJ1-5; 8 bases are shared with TRBD1. This CDR3 contains 13 residues. Germline loops: CDR1 SGHRS, CDR2 YFSETQ. Trimming removed 5 bases from V and 5 bases from J; junction bases left unmatched: 3. The CDR3 loop is CASRMDRDQPQHF. Written as DNA, the CDR3 is TGCGCCAGCAGAATGGACAGGGATCAGCCCCAGCATTTT.

This clone was seen at least ten times. The chain employs TRBV27 and TRBJ1-6; D is unresolved. Trimming took 7 bases from V and 3 from J, leaving 4 bases between them. This CDR3 has 12 residues. Germline V CDR1 and CDR2: MNHEY, SMNVEV (reference sequence). CDR3 amino acids: CASKGYNSPLHF. CDR3 coding DNA: TGTGCCAGCAAGGGCTATAATTCACCCCTCCACTTT.

This chain joins TRBV9 and TRBJ2-3, with TRBD2 identical over 11 bases. The germline gives CDR1 SGDLS, CDR2 YYNGEE. This CDR3 has 17 residues. V gave up 3 bases and J gave up 2 bases; unmatched junction bases: 8. The CDR3: CASSDLLAGANTDTQYF. CDR3 nucleotide sequence: TGTGCCAGCAGCGACCTACTAGCGGGAGCCAACACAGATACGCAGTATTTT.

The CDR3 is CASSYLGTGPYEQYF. CDR3 DNA: TGTGCCAGCAGTTATCTCGGGACAGGGCCATACGAGCAGTACTTC. The chain has TRBV27 and TRBJ2-7; 9 bases match TRBD1. J gave up 4 bases and V 4 bases, and 8 bases lay outside the gene matches. CDR3 length equals 15 residues. Germline V gene data show CDR1 as MNHEY and CDR2 as SMNVEV (reference sequence).

This rearrangement joins TRBV29-1 to TRBJ2-1, with unresolved D. The V end lost 6 bases, the J end lost 1 base, and 4 bases lay between the germline ends. This CDR3 has 11 amino acids. The germline CDR1 and CDR2 sequences are SQVTM and ANQGSEA. Here the CDR3 DNA reads TGCAGCGTGCGGTCCTACAATGAGCAGTTCTTC. Encoded protein: CSVRSYNEQFF.

The chain links TRBV14 to TRBJ1-1; the D gene is possibly TRBD1 (6 bases). Germline values: CDR1 SGHDN, CDR2 FVKESK. V was trimmed by 1 base and J by 3 bases, leaving 18 bases between them. The CDR3 is made up of 17 amino acids. The CDR3 sequence is CASSQAPWTVVHTEAFF. The CDR3 nucleotides read TGTGCCAGCAGCCAAGCCCCCTGGACAGTCGTTCACACTGAAGCTTTCTTT.

J is TRBJ2-1 and V is TRBV6-1; 13 nucleotides line up with TRBD2. This CDR3 has 18 amino acids. The ends lost 1 base at V and 7 bases at J; junction bases unmatched: 10. CDR1 and CDR2 from the germline V gene are MNHNS and SASEGT. CDR3 residues: CASSEVGLAGVWGNEQFF. The DNA for the CDR3 is TGTGCCAGCAGTGAAGTCGGACTAGCGGGAGTCTGGGGAAATGAGCAGTTCTTC.

The gene calls are TRBV7-8 and TRBJ2-1, with 15 bases matching TRBD2. The trim removed 6 bases at V and 1 base at J, leaving 16 bases unmatched. Germline loops: CDR1 SGHVS, CDR2 FQNEAQ. The CDR3 consists of 21 residues. The CDR3 loop is CASRPRLRTSGRVGSYNEQFF. DNA for the CDR3: TGTGCCAGCAGGCCGCGTTTGAGGACTAGCGGGAGGGTGGGGTCCTACAATGAGCAGTTCTTC.